The 30 T cell receptor beta chains reported below all come from one sample, sequenced in a study of blood T cell repertoires in COVID-19. Data came from immunoSEQ multiplex PCR; TCRdb stores just in-frame clones and leaves some out. The sample yields roughly 32,000 clones, approximately 83% seen once. Input material: peripheral blood. The receptors here all came from a woman older than 75 with active or convalescent COVID-19.

The chain uses TRBV19 and TRBJ2-7; D is possibly TRBD1 (6 bases). Germline V CDR1 and CDR2: LNHDA, SQIVND (reference sequence). V lost 6 bases to trimming and J lost 5 bases, with 14 bases between them. The CDR3 is 13 amino acids. The CDR3 region is CASRGRGRDEQYF. The CDR3 region has the DNA TGTGCCAGTAGGGGCAGGGGACGTGACGAGCAGTACTTC.

The chain joins TRBV2 to TRBJ2-1, with 11 bases fitting TRBD2. With V trimmed by 6 bases and J by 5 bases, 6 bases remained unmatched. The V gene's germline CDR1 is SNHLY and CDR2 FYNNEI. The CDR3 runs 15 residues. Here the CDR3 reads CASSPSGRINNEQFF. The CDR3 DNA is TGTGCCAGCAGCCCTAGCGGGAGGATCAACAATGAGCAGTTCTTC.

The rearrangement uses TRBV7-9 and TRBJ1-5, with 7 bases matching TRBD1. The CDR3 spans 15 residues. Germline V lookup: CDR1 SEHNR, CDR2 FQNEAQ (reference sequence). The V segment lost 5 bases and the J segment 5 bases; nucleotides outside the gene matches: 9. The CDR3 reads CASSRNTQGDQPQHF. In DNA form, the CDR3 reads TGTGCCAGCAGCCGAAACACCCAGGGGGATCAGCCCCAGCATTTT.

V gene TRBV4-2 combines with J gene TRBJ1-2; D unresolved. Trimming removed 1 base at V and 2 bases at J, with 2 bases between. The CDR3 contains 12 residues. The germline V gene has CDR1 LGHNA and CDR2 YNFKEQ. Here the CDR3 DNA reads TGTGCCAGCAGCCAAGCAAACTATGGCTACACCTTC. Translated, it gives CASSQANYGYTF.

The chain recombines TRBV28 with TRBJ1-2, with D perhaps matching TRBD1 (5 bases). The length of the CDR3 is 15 residues. CDR1 is MDHEN, CDR2 SYDVKM, per germline. The germline V and J ends were trimmed by 2 bases and 8 bases, with 18 bases remaining between them. The CDR3: CASSLLGQQNGGYTF. CDR3 in DNA: TGTGCCAGCAGTTTACTGGGGCAACAAAACGGGGGCTACACCTTC.

The chain recombines TRBV7-8 with TRBJ1-5; D is unresolved. CDR3 length: 13 amino acids. Germline V gene lookup returns CDR1 SGHVS and CDR2 FQNEAQ. Trimming took off 1 base at V and 4 bases at J, with 5 bases between the two ends. CDR3 coding DNA: TGTGCCAGCAGCTTAGATAGTAATCAGCCCCAGCATTTT. Translation: CASSLDSNQPQHF.

The V and J genes are TRBV6-1 and TRBJ1-5, with unresolved D. V gave up 2 bases and J gave up 7 bases, with 12 bases separating them. The CDR3 consists of 14 residues. The germline gives CDR1 MNHNS, CDR2 SASEGT. The CDR3 here is CASSEPASGQPQHF. DNA of the CDR3: TGTGCCAGCAGTGAACCCGCGAGCGGCCAGCCCCAGCATTTT.

The V gene is TRBV19, the J gene TRBJ2-2, with TRBD1 matching 9 bases. J lost 3 bases, V lost 4 bases, and 9 bases had no gene match. CDR1 and CDR2 from the germline V gene are LNHDA and SQIVND (reference sequence). The CDR3 is 17 amino acids. CDR3 sequence reads: CASSKATGQGHTGELFF. The CDR3 nucleotides are TGTGCCAGTAGTAAAGCAACGGGACAGGGACACACCGGGGAGCTGTTTTTT. The full variable domain, in which reference TRBV19 and TRBJ2-2 provide the parts outside the CDR3, is DGGITQSPKYLFRKEGQNVTLSCEQNLNHDAMYWYRQDPGQGLRLIYYSQIVNDFQKGDIAEGYSVSREKKESFPLTVTSAQKNPTAFYLCASSKATGQGHTGELFFGEGSRLTVL.

The V and J genes are TRBV9 and TRBJ2-7; the D gene is possibly TRBD2 (6 bases). V lost 2 bases to trimming and J lost 3 bases, with 18 bases between them. Germline V CDR1 and CDR2: SGDLS, YYNGEE. The CDR3 consists of 16 residues. Here the CDR3 DNA reads TGTGCCAGCAGCGTCCTCACTAACGGGAGAAACTACGAGCAGTACTTC. It encodes CASSVLTNGRNYEQYF.

The chain links TRBV2 to TRBJ1-2, with TRBD1 as a possible D gene (5 bases). From germline, CDR1 is SNHLY and CDR2 FYNNEI. The CDR3 totals 12 residues. V lost 3 bases, J lost 6 bases, and 8 bases lay in between. The DNA for the CDR3 is TGTGCCAGCAGTGACGACAGCAATGGCTACACCTTC. It translates to CASSDDSNGYTF.

The V call is TRBV6-4, the J call TRBJ2-3; 12 nucleotides line up with TRBD2. Germline V gene data show CDR1 as MRHNA and CDR2 as SNTAGT. V was clipped by 5 bases and J by 2 bases; unmatched bases: 2. This CDR3 is 15 amino acids long. The CDR3 DNA is TGTGCCAGCAGTCGACTAGCGGGGGTCACAGATACGCAGTATTTT. Protein sequence: CASSRLAGVTDTQYF.

This chain links TRBV3-1 (or the pseudogene TRBV3-2) with TRBJ2-1; 13 nucleotides match TRBD2. The J segment lost 8 bases and the V segment lost 6 bases, leaving 7 bases of the junction unmatched. This CDR3 is 15 amino acids long. The V gene's germline CDR1 is LGHDT and CDR2 YNNKEL (reference sequence). The CDR3 nucleotides are TGTGCCAGCAGACTCGGACTAGCGGGGGCTTATGAGCAGTTCTTC. This gives the protein CASRLGLAGAYEQFF.

The rearrangement joins TRBV19 to TRBJ2-5, with a weak D call TRBD1 (5 bases). The germline CDR1 and CDR2 sequences are LNHDA and SQIVND (reference sequence). The V end was cut by 7 bases, the J end by 0 bases, with 15 bases between. The CDR3 spans 15 residues. CDR3: CASNTRQQYQETQYF. CDR3 sequence (DNA): TGTGCCAGTAATACACGACAGCAGTACCAAGAGACCCAGTACTTC.

CDR3 bases: TGTGCCAGCAGCTCCCTCCGGGGACAGACGAGGGATACGCAGTATTTT. Residues: CASSSLRGQTRDTQYF. This chain joins TRBV7-8 and TRBJ2-3; TRBD1 aligns across 7 bases. CDR1 is SGHVS, CDR2 FQNEAQ, per germline. Trimming removed 4 bases from V and 6 bases from J; junction bases left unmatched: 13. The CDR3 totals 16 residues.

The V and J genes are TRBV7-9 and TRBJ1-2, with D perhaps matching TRBD1 (5 bases). CDR1 is SEHNR, CDR2 FQNEAQ, per germline (reference sequence). V lost 3 bases and J 7 bases, leaving 15 bases between the germline ends. The CDR3 length is 14 residues. DNA for the CDR3: TGTGCCAGCAGCTTCGGCCAGGGATCAAGTGGCTACACCTTC. Protein: CASSFGQGSSGYTF.

The chain employs TRBV7-3 and TRBJ2-1, with TRBD2 identical over 9 bases. This CDR3 spans 18 amino acids. CDR1 SGHTA and CDR2 FQGTGA come from the germline V gene. V dropped 1 base and J dropped 4; count of bases not matched to a gene: 11. CDR3 loop: CASSLRPPNLAGYNEQFF. In DNA form, the CDR3 reads TGTGCCAGCAGCTTAAGGCCGCCGAATCTAGCGGGATACAATGAGCAGTTCTTC.

V gene TRBV21-1 combines with J gene TRBJ1-5; the DNA was not compared with TRBD1, the D call given in the table. TRBV21-1 is a pseudogene locus. The CDR3 length is 18 residues. The CDR3 nucleotides are TGTGCCAGCAGCAAGGGTAGACAGGGTACTGTTTTTAATCAGCCCCAGCATTTT. Its protein is CASSKGRQGTVFNQPQHF.

The chain carries TRBV19 and TRBJ2-1, with 11 bases fitting TRBD1. V dropped 0 bases and J dropped 5; count of bases not matched to a gene: 3. CDR1 and CDR2 from the germline V gene are LNHDA and SQIVND (reference sequence). The length of the CDR3 is 16 residues. The CDR3 region has the DNA TGTGCCAGTAGTATAGAGGGGACAGGGGGACACAATGAGCAGTTCTTC. Its protein is CASSIEGTGGHNEQFF.

This chain links TRBV30 with TRBJ2-6; possibly TRBD1 for D (5 bases). This CDR3 comprises 14 residues. Per germline, CDR1 GTSNPN and CDR2 SVGIG (reference sequence). The V gene lost 5 bases and the J gene lost 6 bases, with 14 bases spanning the gap. CDR3 DNA sequence: TGTGCCTGGGCCGGACAATTTTTGGCCAACGTCCTGACTTTC. Amino acids: CAWAGQFLANVLTF.

This chain joins TRBV11-2 and TRBJ1-5; unclear D gene. The V and J ends lost 3 bases and 0 bases respectively, with 6 bases between them. The CDR3 runs 14 residues. Germline values: CDR1 SGHAT, CDR2 FQNNGV. The CDR3 spells CASSFSGSNQPQHF. The CDR3 nucleotides are TGTGCCAGCAGCTTCTCGGGTAGCAATCAGCCCCAGCATTTT.

A single count supports this clone. The rearrangement links TRBV28 to TRBJ2-7, with TRBD1 identical over 12 bases. Germline V gene lookup returns CDR1 MDHEN and CDR2 SYDVKM. This CDR3 has 15 amino acids. The ends lost 5 bases at V and 5 bases at J; junction bases unmatched: 7. In DNA, the CDR3 is TGTGCCAGCAGTCGGGGAGGGACAGGGGGCAACGAGCAGTACTTC. Translated, it gives CASSRGGTGGNEQYF. The full variable domain, completed using reference TRBV28 and TRBJ2-7, is DVKVTQSSRYLVKRTGEKVFLECVQDMDHENMFWYRQDPGLGLRLIYFSYDVKMKEKGDIPEGYSVSREKKERFSLILESASTNQTSMYLCASSRGGTGGNEQYFGPGTRLTVT.

This clone was counted a single time. This chain joins TRBV5-5 and TRBJ2-1; D remains unclear. V was pared by 1 base and J by 7 bases, with 15 bases between. The CDR3 extends over 15 amino acids. Germline CDR1 is SGHKS and CDR2 is YYEKEE (reference sequence). This CDR3 reads CASSLKTTGTNEQFF. The CDR3 bases are TGTGCCAGCAGCTTGAAAACTACGGGTACGAATGAGCAGTTCTTC. Based on the CDR3 plus reference TRBV5-5 and TRBJ2-1, the full variable domain is DAGVTQSPTHLIKTRGQQVTLRCSPISGHKSVSWYQQVLGQGPQFIFQYYEKEERGRGNFPDRFSARQFPNYSSELNVNALLLGDSALYLCASSLKTTGTNEQFFGPGTRLTVL.

V and J are TRBV6-5 and TRBJ2-6; 8 bases are a match to TRBD1. Germline CDR1 reads MNHEY; CDR2 reads SVGAGI. CDR3 size: 16 residues. The J segment lost 4 bases and the V segment lost 0 bases, leaving 2 bases of the junction unmatched. CDR3 loop: CASSYSTGAGANVLTF. DNA for the CDR3: TGTGCCAGCAGTTACTCGACAGGGGCGGGGGCCAACGTCCTGACTTTC.

The chain employs TRBV7-9 and TRBJ1-6; D perhaps matches TRBD1 (6 bases). The V end was cut by 1 base, the J end by 10 bases, with 14 bases between. Germline-derived CDR1 and CDR2 are SEHNR and FQNEAQ (reference sequence). The CDR3 covers 15 residues. Written as DNA, the CDR3 is TGTGCCAGCAGCTTAGGGCTACAGGGATACTCACCCCTCCACTTT. Residues: CASSLGLQGYSPLHF.

This clone was seen once. The V call is TRBV19, the J call TRBJ2-2; 7 nucleotides agree with TRBD1. The CDR3 runs 14 residues. From germline, CDR1 is LNHDA and CDR2 SQIVND (reference sequence). Trimming cost V 5 bases and J 8 bases; bases outside gene matches: 8. In nucleotides, the CDR3 is TGTGCCAGTAGTGATGACAGGGTATTTGGGGAGCTGTTTTTT. Its protein product is CASSDDRVFGELFF.

This chain connects TRBV5-1 to TRBJ1-2; 8 nucleotides align to TRBD1. The junction had 15 bases not matched to a gene; V was cut back by 4 bases and J by 4 bases. Germline V gene data show CDR1 as SGHRS and CDR2 as YFSETQ. The CDR3 runs to 17 residues. CDR3 bases: TGCGCCAGCAGCCCGGGACAGGCGGGCCCTCTCAGCTATGGCTACACCTTC. This codes for CASSPGQAGPLSYGYTF.

The chain recombines TRBV4-3 with TRBJ2-3, with 10 bases matching TRBD2. This CDR3 region has 16 residues. After removal of 1 base from V and 5 bases from J, the junction contained 6 bases not matched to a gene. Germline CDR1 LGHNA, CDR2 YSLEER. The CDR3 nucleotides are TGCGCCAGCAGCCAAGTGGATAGCGGGAGGATAGATACGCAGTATTTT. Encoded protein: CASSQVDSGRIDTQYF.

This chain connects TRBV5-1 to TRBJ2-7; 7 nucleotides line up with TRBD2. Germline V gene lookup returns CDR1 SGHRS and CDR2 YFSETQ. The V segment lost 1 base and the J segment 4 bases; nucleotides outside the gene matches: 2. The CDR3 covers 13 residues. The DNA for the CDR3 is TGCGCCAGCAGCTTGAGCGGGGTTTACGAGCAGTACTTC. Amino acid sequence: CASSLSGVYEQYF.

The chain employs TRBV4-3 and TRBJ2-3; a weak D match, TRBD2 (5 bases). The CDR3 length is 15 residues. Germline lookup yields CDR1 LGHNA and CDR2 YSLEER. The germline V and J ends were trimmed by 0 bases and 4 bases, with 11 bases remaining between them. As DNA, the CDR3 is TGCGCCAGCAGCCAAGAGGGCCTAGCCGCAGATACGCAGTATTTT. Translating it yields CASSQEGLAADTQYF.

The chain is built from TRBV30 and TRBJ1-5, with 9 bases matching TRBD1. CDR3 size: 13 residues. Germline V gene data show CDR1 as GTSNPN and CDR2 as SVGIG (reference sequence). Unmatched junction bases numbered 1, after V lost 1 base and J lost 6 bases. The CDR3: CAWSGQGGQPQHF. The CDR3, as DNA: TGTGCCTGGAGTGGACAGGGGGGTCAGCCCCAGCATTTT.